This TCR beta chain was identified during a study of graft-versus-host responses after intestinal transplantation. Study information: As for transplant type, recipients had multivisceral, liver-intestinal, or isolated intestinal grafts. Study-level findings and limits: Early post-transplant HvG declines showed an association with peak circulating GvH clone levels. Allografts from individuals with graft-donor T cell macrochimerism displayed high graft-versus-host to host-versus-graft clonal ratios.

The repertoire was sequenced with immunoSEQ multiplex PCR; TCRdb's copy has only in-frame clones and lacks some. The table has fewer than 9,500 clones, roughly 30% seen once. The authors combined some 200,000 CFSE-labeled responder cells with some 200,000 irradiated, violet-dye-labeled stimulator cells in plates. V was clipped by 4 bases and J by 7 bases, with 12 bases between them. From germline, CDR1 is MNHNY and CDR2 SVGAGI (reference sequence). CDR3 length equals 13 residues. The TCR was taken from a human patient who was an organ donor for intestinal transplantation. The sample consisted of alloreactive CD8+ T cells from a mixed lymphocyte reaction culture, taken before transplantation. Described subset: CFSE-low proliferating T cells sorted from approximately 6-day pre-transplant mixed lymphocyte reaction (GvH or HvG direction). This chain uses TRBV6-6 with TRBJ2-3, with D possibly being TRBD1 (5 bases). The CDR3, as DNA: TGTGCCAGCAGTTCGACAGATCGTCATACGCAGTATTTT. Protein product: CASSSTDRHTQYF.